What follows describes a single T cell receptor beta chain. The antigen is unknown. Rearranged V-D-J TRB sequences were amplified with a mixed TRB-A/B primer pool. Each CDR3 protein is one row after TCRdb ran MiXCR on the multiplex PCR reads. The table has 3,700 or so distinct CDR3 sequences, more than 25% seen once. This specimen belongs to a study of T cell repertoires in aging, cancer and after chemotherapy. Findings and caveats of the study: In each cancer cohort, median generation probability increased across chemotherapy, suggesting thymic output rebounded.

The template was genomic DNA from peripheral blood, not RNA. Sequencing input: blood. The TCR originated in a human donor with a solid tumor.

Here the CDR3 reads CASSSRGGTDYNSGANVLTF. DNA of the CDR3: TGTGCCAGCAGCTCCCGCGGGGGAACCGACTATAACTCTGGGGCCAACGTCCTGACTTTC. This sequence joins TRBV7-6 and TRBJ2-6; 7 bases fit TRBD2. The germline V gene has CDR1 SGHVS and CDR2 FNYEAQ. This CDR3 spans 20 amino acids. The V gene end was trimmed by 4 bases and the J gene end by 0 bases; junction bases not matched to a gene: 15.